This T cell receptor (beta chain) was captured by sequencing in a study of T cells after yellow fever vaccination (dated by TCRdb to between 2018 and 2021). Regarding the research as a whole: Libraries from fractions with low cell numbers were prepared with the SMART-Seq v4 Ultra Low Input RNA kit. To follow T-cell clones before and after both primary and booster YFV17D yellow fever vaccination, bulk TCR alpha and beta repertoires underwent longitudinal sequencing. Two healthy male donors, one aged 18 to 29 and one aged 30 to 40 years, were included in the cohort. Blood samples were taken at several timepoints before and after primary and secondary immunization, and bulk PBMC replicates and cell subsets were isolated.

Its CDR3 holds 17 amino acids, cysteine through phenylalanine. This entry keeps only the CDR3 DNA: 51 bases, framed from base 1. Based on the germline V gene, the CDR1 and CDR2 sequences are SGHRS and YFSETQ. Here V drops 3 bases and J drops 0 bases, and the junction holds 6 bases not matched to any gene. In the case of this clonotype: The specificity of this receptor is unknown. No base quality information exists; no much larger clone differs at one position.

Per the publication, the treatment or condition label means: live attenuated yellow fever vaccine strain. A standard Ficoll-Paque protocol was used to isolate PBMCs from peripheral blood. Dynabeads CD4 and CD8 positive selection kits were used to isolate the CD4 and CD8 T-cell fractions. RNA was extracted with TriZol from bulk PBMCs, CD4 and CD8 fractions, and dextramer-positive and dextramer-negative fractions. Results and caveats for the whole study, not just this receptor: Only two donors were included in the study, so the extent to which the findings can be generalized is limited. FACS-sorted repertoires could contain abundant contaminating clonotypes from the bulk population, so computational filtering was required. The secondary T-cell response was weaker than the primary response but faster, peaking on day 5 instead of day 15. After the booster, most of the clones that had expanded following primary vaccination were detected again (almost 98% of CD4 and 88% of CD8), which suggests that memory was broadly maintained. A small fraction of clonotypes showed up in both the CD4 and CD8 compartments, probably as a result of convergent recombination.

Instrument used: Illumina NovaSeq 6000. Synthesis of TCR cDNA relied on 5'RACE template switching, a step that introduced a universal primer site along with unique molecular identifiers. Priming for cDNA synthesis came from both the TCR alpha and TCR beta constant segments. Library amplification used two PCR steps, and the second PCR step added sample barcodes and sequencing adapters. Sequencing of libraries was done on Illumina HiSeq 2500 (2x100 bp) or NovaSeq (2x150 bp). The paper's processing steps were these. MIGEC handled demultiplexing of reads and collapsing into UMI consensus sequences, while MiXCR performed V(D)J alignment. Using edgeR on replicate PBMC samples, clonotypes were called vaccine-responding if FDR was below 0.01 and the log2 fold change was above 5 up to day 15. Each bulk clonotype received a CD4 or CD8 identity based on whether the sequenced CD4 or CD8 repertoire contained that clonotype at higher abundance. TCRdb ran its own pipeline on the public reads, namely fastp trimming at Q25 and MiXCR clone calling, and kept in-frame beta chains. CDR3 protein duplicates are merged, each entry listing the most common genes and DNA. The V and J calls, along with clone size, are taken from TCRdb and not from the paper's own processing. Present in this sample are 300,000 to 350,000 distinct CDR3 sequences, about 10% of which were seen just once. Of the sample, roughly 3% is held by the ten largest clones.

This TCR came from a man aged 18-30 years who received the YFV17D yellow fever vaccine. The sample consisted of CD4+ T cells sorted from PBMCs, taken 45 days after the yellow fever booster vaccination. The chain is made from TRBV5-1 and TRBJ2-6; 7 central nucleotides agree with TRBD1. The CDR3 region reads CASSSGGLSSGANVLTF. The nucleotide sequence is TGCGCCAGCAGCTCAGGGGGTCTGAGCTCTGGGGCCAACGTCCTGACTTTC.